This T cell receptor (beta chain) was documented in a study of blood T cell repertoires in COVID-19. Study context: Some COVID-19 samples were acute and others convalescent; all came from the United States, Italy and Spain. From T cells, B-cell-depleted T cells, or PBMCs came the material, which was cDNA or gDNA.

Germline lookup yields CDR1 SGDLS and CDR2 YYNGEE. V gave up 4 bases and J gave up 4 bases; unmatched junction bases: 10. The CDR3 totals 16 residues. In the study's own analysis: The authors estimated nucleated cell counts from reference gene primer amplification. The protocol was immunoSEQ multiplex PCR, while the TCRdb copy is restricted to in-frame clones and leaves out a portion. V and J calls and clone size are those listed in that table; D and trimming were worked out from the DNA. The sample carries fewer than 75,000 clones, just under 80% recorded once. This sequence joins TRBV9 and TRBJ2-2, with 7 bases fitting TRBD2. Input material: peripheral blood. This receptor was obtained from a woman aged 60 to 75 with acute or convalescent COVID-19. The DNA for the CDR3 is TGTGCCAGCAGCCGTCCGGGGGGACCGACCACCGGGGAGCTGTTTTTT. Residues: CASSRPGGPTTGELFF. The variable domain in full, completed from reference TRBV9 and TRBJ2-2, reads DSGVTQTPKHLITATGQRVTLRCSPRSGDLSVYWYQQSLDQGLQFLIQYYNGEERAKGNILERFSAQQFPDLHSELNLSSLELGDSALYFCASSRPGGPTTGELFFGEGSRLTVL.